This TCR beta chain was documented in a study of blood T cell repertoires in COVID-19 (dated by TCRdb to about 2020). About the full investigation: Samples from collaborators originated in the United States, Italy and Spain and spanned both the acute and convalescent phases of COVID-19. The prospective study material was composed of cDNA or gDNA derived from T cells, B-cell-depleted T cells, or PBMCs. The dataset comprised deeply sampled blood TCRbeta repertoires from subjects exposed to, actively infected with, or recovered from COVID-19. The repertoires were released in a freely available public database meant as a resource for research on the immune response to SARS-CoV-2. Samples came from the ongoing ImmuneRACE study (first 160 participants) plus 1,254 subjects from 6 global collaborators. The sample metadata nearly always contained a de-identified subject ID, COVID-19 status, age in years and sex. Where available, HLA class I and class II types were taken from metadata supplied by the sample provider and were not determined by assay-based typing.

In the prospective study, participants were roughly 18 to 89 years old, resided in 20 to 30 geographic areas of the United States, and were enrolled through a virtual design. To assign participants to cohorts, the prospective study relied on clinical history that participants themselves reported in a screening survey and a study questionnaire. Exposed participants had been in contact with someone with a PCR-confirmed or clinician-diagnosed COVID-19 case within 2 weeks of study entry. In the prospective study, mobile phlebotomists collected whole blood, serum and a nasopharyngeal or oropharyngeal swab from each participant. Prospective study participants could optionally give additional blood draws and questionnaires over an approximately 2-month period. Prospective study blood samples were shipped either frozen or at room temperature before DNA extraction. General study outcomes and caveats: The quantity of clinical and demographic metadata differed by source and by participant and was supplied without curation.

TCRbeta CDR3 regions were amplified from genomic DNA by means of the immunoSEQ Assay, a bias-controlled multiplex PCR. The paper's data handling went like this. Nucleated cell counts per sample were estimated from amplification of reference gene primers within the assay. Sequence reads were collapsed and filtered to measure the absolute abundance of every unique TCRbeta CDR3 rearrangement. Productive Simpson clonality was computed per sample as the square root of Simpson's diversity index over productive rearrangements. Drawn from immuneACCESS, this table holds only the in-frame rearrangements with V and J called that TCRdb kept. Clones are partly lost; checked studies trace under half to an unresolved V gene and leave the rest unexplained. V and J calls and clone size are those listed in that table; D and trimming were worked out from the DNA. Within this sample are 120,000 to 150,000 clones, with approximately 90% of them counted one time only. The ten top clones hold 4% of the sample.

On this clone itself: Its specific antigen is unknown. Base quality data are lacking; no much larger clone is found one base away. Other DNA sequences in the sample encode the same CDR3.

V loses 2 bases at its end and J loses 4 bases; junction bases beyond the gene matches: 4. CDR1 and CDR2 are drawn from the germline V gene: MNHNS, SASEGT. Inclusive of the bounding cysteine and phenylalanine, the CDR3 is 14 residues long. Solely the CDR3 DNA is kept, with 42 bases framed from the first base. Source material: PBMCs or T cells enriched from blood (not recorded which). The TCR originated in a woman aged 40 to 50 who had been exposed to COVID-19. This chain is built from TRBV6-1 and TRBJ2-5; a stretch of 7 junction bases matches TRBD1. The DNA is TGTGCCAGCAGTGAAAGGGGGCGCGGAGAGACCCAGTACTTC. This is translated as CASSERGRGETQYF.